The 8 T cell receptor beta chains listed next were all sequenced from one sample in a study of T cells in Graves' hyperthyroidism and ophthalmopathy. RNA transcripts served as the template for amplifying TCR beta CDR3 regions. The TCR CDR3 was amplified in a first-round RT-PCR using the HTBI primer set. In TCRdb, the multiplex PCR reads were re-called with MiXCR into one record per CDR3 protein. The repertoire consists of 300,000 to 450,000 distinct CDR3 sequences, with 15% to 17% occurring once and the leading ten covering 25% to 35%. Sample: blood. The source of these receptors is a woman under 30 with Graves' hyperthyroidism that later progressed to Graves' ophthalmopathy.

In the case of this clonotype: Being one base from a much bigger clone, this may be a read error. J is TRBJ2-1 and V is TRBV5-1; TRBD2 is a possible D gene (6 bases). Germline V CDR1 and CDR2: SGHRS, YFSETQ. The CDR3 has 13 residues. The germline V and J ends were trimmed by 4 bases and 8 bases, with 13 bases remaining between them. CDR3 in amino acids: CASSVAGSHEQFF. For the CDR3, the DNA is TGCGCCAGCAGCGTGGCCGGGAGTCATGAGCAGTTCTTC.

This chain links TRBV6-1 with TRBJ2-7; TRBD2 matches 8 bases. This CDR3 region has 13 residues. CDR1 is MNHNS and CDR2 is SASEGT in the germline V gene. V shed 8 bases, J shed 2 bases, and the junction held 5 bases outside the gene matches. The CDR3 loop is CASRGGHPYEQYF. In nucleotides, the CDR3 is TGTGCCAGCCGGGGGGGACATCCCTACGAGCAGTACTTC.

This clonotype has at least ten counts. J is TRBJ2-5 and V is TRBV2, with 13 bases matching TRBD2. The CDR3 sequence is 15 residues long. The ends lost 6 bases at V and 5 bases at J; junction bases unmatched: 6. Per the germline V gene, CDR1 is SNHLY and CDR2 is FYNNEI. The chain's CDR3 is CASRDGTSGMETQYF. In DNA form, the CDR3 reads TGTGCCAGCAGGGACGGGACTAGCGGGATGGAGACCCAGTACTTC.

This clonotype was detected many times. The V call is TRBV28, the J call TRBJ2-7, with D possibly being TRBD1 or TRBD2 (5 bases each). Germline V lookup: CDR1 MDHEN, CDR2 SYDVKM. The germline V and J ends were trimmed by 4 bases and 2 bases, with 18 bases remaining between them. The CDR3 sequence is 16 residues long. DNA of the CDR3: TGTGCCAGCAGTTCGATAAACCCGGGACGGCCCTACGAGCAGTACTTC. Encoded protein: CASSSINPGRPYEQYF.

This chain links TRBV19 with TRBJ2-1; D is uncertain. This CDR3 region has 14 residues. Germline CDR1 is LNHDA and CDR2 is SQIVND (reference sequence). V shed 9 bases and J shed 0 bases, with 12 bases lying between them. Written as DNA, the CDR3 is TGTGCCAGCGAGCGAGACCACTCCTACAATGAGCAGTTCTTC. Its translation: CASERDHSYNEQFF.

Many counts were recorded for this clonotype. V is TRBV6-1 and J is TRBJ2-7, with D perhaps being TRBD1 or TRBD2 (6 bases each). Germline V gives CDR1 MNHNS, CDR2 SASEGT. V was shortened by 5 bases and J by 5 bases, with 19 bases between the two germline ends. The CDR3 contains 15 residues. CDR3 nucleotides: TGTGCCAGCAGTAGGGGGGATCAGGTTCTCCACGAGCAGTACTTC. Translation: CASSRGDQVLHEQYF.

J is TRBJ1-2 and V is TRBV20-1; D possibly corresponds to TRBD1 (5 bases). The CDR3 is made up of 16 amino acids. V dropped 0 bases and J dropped 1 base, with 15 bases sitting between them. The V gene's germline CDR1 is DFQATT and CDR2 SNEGSKA (reference sequence). CDR3 DNA sequence: TGCAGTGCTAGAGATAGTATGCAGGGCGTTAACTATGGCTACACCTTC. Protein sequence: CSARDSMQGVNYGYTF.

The J gene is TRBJ1-1, the V gene TRBV5-4; D remains unclear. Germline assignment: CDR1 SGHNT and CDR2 YYREEE (reference sequence). The germline V and J ends were trimmed by 3 bases and 1 base, with 10 bases remaining between them. This CDR3 is built from 14 residues. The chain's CDR3 is CASSWNHQNTEAFF. CDR3 DNA sequence: TGTGCCAGCAGCTGGAATCACCAGAACACTGAAGCTTTCTTT.